The 19 T cell receptor beta chains reported below all come from one sample, sequenced in a study of patients and donors after allogeneic stem cell transplantation. MiXCR was run by TCRdb on the RT-PCR reads, yielding one entry per CDR3 protein. The sample records fewer than 30,000 distinct CDR3 sequences, approximately 43% being singletons. The sequenced sample was blood, either unsorted or a sorted T cell fraction (not recorded which). Source of these receptors: a human donor who was either an allogeneic HSCT recipient or a stem cell or donor lymphocyte infusion donor (not recorded which). It is not recorded whose cells these are; they may come from a transplant donor.

This clonotype came up a few times. This rearrangement joins TRBV20-1 to TRBJ2-3; 10 bases are shared with TRBD2. The junction had 6 bases not matched to a gene; V was cut back by 5 bases and J by 1 base. In germline, CDR1 is DFQATT, CDR2 SNEGSKA (reference sequence). CDR3 size: 15 residues. CDR3 DNA sequence: TGCAGTGCTCGCATCGGGACTAGCGGCACAGATACGCAGTATTTT. Translated, it gives CSARIGTSGTDTQYF.

V gene TRBV10-3 combines with J gene TRBJ2-1, with D maybe TRBD2 (5 bases). The CDR3 length is 16 residues. Germline V gives CDR1 ENHRY, CDR2 SYGVKD. Trimming cost V 6 bases and J 2 bases, with 17 bases left between them. Written as DNA, the CDR3 is TGTGCCATCAGATTCGGACTTTCGGCAGCCTACAATGAGCAGTTCTTC. Translating gives CAIRFGLSAAYNEQFF.

V and J are TRBV7-8 and TRBJ2-2, with D unresolved. Germline CDR1 SGHVS, CDR2 FQNEAQ. The CDR3 has 15 amino acids. V gave up 4 bases and J gave up 4 bases, with 13 bases separating them. CDR3 DNA: TGTGCCAGCAGCTACGTGGTCGCAGCCACCGGGGAGCTGTTTTTT. Amino acids: CASSYVVAATGELFF.

The rearrangement links TRBV5-1 to TRBJ2-7; unclear D gene. V was pared by 4 bases and J by 1 base, with 9 bases between. This CDR3 is built from 13 residues. Germline V gene sequence: CDR1 SGHRS, CDR2 YFSETQ. CDR3 DNA sequence: TGCGCCAGCAGCGAACAAAGTTCCTACGAGCAGTACTTC. Its translation: CASSEQSSYEQYF.

The chain couples TRBV5-1 to TRBJ2-5; 7 bases match TRBD1. CDR3 size: 16 residues. V lost 2 bases to trimming and J lost 2 bases; unmatched junction nucleotides: 9. CDR1 and CDR2 (germline): SGHRS, YFSETQ. The CDR3 DNA sequence: TGCGCCAGCAGCTTTACCGGGACAGTACTGCAAGAGACCCAGTACTTC. Protein product: CASSFTGTVLQETQYF.

The rearrangement uses TRBV5-6 and TRBJ1-2; no definite D call. The CDR3 loop spans 13 amino acids. Trimming stripped 4 bases from V and 8 bases from J, with 15 bases between. The germline V gene has CDR1 SGHDT and CDR2 YYEEEE. The DNA of the CDR3 is TGTGCCAGCAGCCCCGGGAGCAGAAAGGGCTACACCTTC. Protein: CASSPGSRKGYTF.

The chain carries TRBV7-2 and TRBJ1-4, with 7 bases that match TRBD1. CDR1 is SGHTA, CDR2 FQGNSA, per germline. V dropped 6 bases and J dropped 0; count of bases not matched to a gene: 7. The CDR3 runs to 16 residues. Here the CDR3 DNA reads TGTGCCAGCAGGAACACAGGGGTTGCAACTAATGAAAAACTGTTTTTT. Protein product: CASRNTGVATNEKLFF.

The chain couples TRBV12-5 to TRBJ2-2; maybe TRBD1 (6 bases). The CDR3 is 13 residues long. The V and J ends lost 3 bases and 4 bases respectively, with 6 bases between them. Germline loops: CDR1 LGHNT, CDR2 FRNRAP. CDR3: CASGLGGTGELFF. The CDR3, as DNA: TGTGCTAGTGGTTTAGGGGGCACCGGGGAGCTGTTTTTT. Supplemented by reference TRBV12-5 and TRBJ2-2, the full variable domain reads DARVTQTPRHKVTEMGQEVTMRCQPILGHNTVFWYRQTMMQGLELLAYFRNRAPLDDSGMPKDRFSAEMPDATLATLKIQPSEPRDSAVYFCASGLGGTGELFFGEGSRLTVL.

This chain connects TRBV12-3 or TRBV12-4 to TRBJ2-7; TRBD2 aligns across 15 bases. The V gene end was trimmed by 4 bases and the J gene end by 4 bases; junction bases not matched to a gene: 5. The CDR3 contains 16 residues. CDR3 DNA: TGTGCCAGCAGTTCTAACGGACTAGCGGGAGGGTACGAGCAGTACTTC. Its protein product is CASSSNGLAGGYEQYF.

This clonotype was seen ten or more times. The V gene is TRBV28, the J gene TRBJ2-7; D is unclear. Trimming pared 7 bases from V and 0 bases from J, leaving 13 bases between. This CDR3 is 14 amino acids long. Per the germline V gene, CDR1 is MDHEN and CDR2 is SYDVKM. In DNA, the CDR3 is TGTGCCAGCACCCCGGGCATCAGCTCCTACGAGCAGTACTTC. This translates into CASTPGISSYEQYF.

The J gene is TRBJ1-6, the V gene TRBV5-5; 9 bases are a match to TRBD1. After removal of 4 bases from V and 6 bases from J, the junction contained 11 bases not matched to a gene. Germline V gene sequence: CDR1 SGHKS, CDR2 YYEKEE (reference sequence). The CDR3 loop spans 17 amino acids. The CDR3 region has the DNA TGTGCCAGCAGCCCAAAAACCGGGACAGGGTTTAATTCACCCCTCCACTTT. Translated: CASSPKTGTGFNSPLHF.

The rearrangement joins TRBV11-2 to TRBJ2-3; weak D call: TRBD2 (6 bases). This CDR3 spans 18 amino acids. The germline CDR1 and CDR2 sequences are SGHAT and FQNNGV. The V and J ends lost 1 base and 3 bases respectively, with 20 bases between them. CDR3 bases: TGTGCCAGCAGCTTAGGGGGGAGGTGGCCCAGTCTAACAGATACGCAGTATTTT. This encodes CASSLGGRWPSLTDTQYF.

In its sample, this clonotype was seen many times. The genes are TRBV5-1 and TRBJ1-5; perhaps TRBD1 as D (6 bases). The V end lost 0 bases, the J end lost 2 bases, and 9 bases lay between the germline ends. Germline V gene lookup returns CDR1 SGHRS and CDR2 YFSETQ. CDR3 length: 15 residues. The CDR3 spells CASSLEQGGNQPQHF. Written as DNA, the CDR3 is TGCGCCAGCAGCTTGGAACAGGGTGGCAATCAGCCCCAGCATTTT. Drawing the rest from reference TRBV5-1 and TRBJ1-5, the complete variable domain is KAGVTQTPRYLIKTRGQQVTLSCSPISGHRSVSWYQQTPGQGLQFLFEYFSETQRNKGNFPGRFSGRQFSNSRSEMNVSTLELGDSALYLCASSLEQGGNQPQHFGDGTRLSIL.

This clonotype was counted at least ten times. The rearrangement joins TRBV10-2 to TRBJ2-3; D not resolved. Germline loops: CDR1 WSHSY, CDR2 SAAADI. The CDR3 is 14 amino acids. V was pared by 8 bases and J by 3 bases, with 15 bases between. Here the CDR3 reads CASEVGRITDTQYF. The CDR3 nucleotides read TGCGCCAGCGAGGTGGGCAGGATAACAGATACGCAGTATTTT.

This clonotype turned up a few times. This chain connects TRBV20-1 to TRBJ1-2, with D unresolved. Germline assignment: CDR1 DFQATT and CDR2 SNEGSKA (reference sequence). The CDR3 is 13 amino acids. The ends were cut back, 1 base at V and 4 bases at J, with 10 bases in the middle. CDR3 nucleotide sequence: TGCAGTGCTAGAGGGGCGGAGAGCTATGGCTACACCTTC. It is translated as CSARGAESYGYTF.

The chain has TRBV12-3 or TRBV12-4 and TRBJ1-5; 8 nucleotides align to TRBD1. The CDR3 sequence is 14 residues long. Trimming removed 5 bases from V and 9 bases from J; junction bases left unmatched: 9. The CDR3 sequence is CASSPRTGQRPQHF. As DNA, the CDR3 is TGTGCCAGCAGTCCCCGGACAGGGCAGAGGCCCCAGCATTTT.

The chain employs TRBV7-2 and TRBJ1-2, with TRBD1 as a possible D gene (6 bases). Trimming stripped 6 bases from V and 0 bases from J, with 14 bases between. Germline V CDR1 and CDR2: SGHTA, FQGNSA. There are 15 residues in the CDR3. The CDR3 is CASSPRDIPNYGYTF. DNA for the CDR3: TGTGCCAGCAGTCCTAGGGACATTCCTAACTATGGCTACACCTTC.

This clonotype showed up just a few times. The gene calls are TRBV18 and TRBJ2-7; D uncertain. Deletions cut 3 bases from V and 0 bases from J, with 6 bases between. Germline V gene data show CDR1 as KGHSH and CDR2 as LQKENI. The CDR3 has 13 residues. The CDR3 region is CASSPKSSYEQYF. For the CDR3, the DNA is TGTGCCAGCTCACCGAAGAGCTCCTACGAGCAGTACTTC.

By share of the sample, this clonotype is medium-sized. The rearrangement uses TRBV2 and TRBJ2-7; TRBD1 matches at 8 bases. The CDR3 sequence is 15 residues long. Germline values: CDR1 SNHLY, CDR2 FYNNEI. With V trimmed by 6 bases and J by 2 bases, 9 bases remained unmatched. For the CDR3, the DNA is TGTGCCAGCAGCGGAATATGGACAGGGCCCTACGAGCAGTACTTC. Translation: CASSGIWTGPYEQYF. Drawing the rest from reference TRBV2 and TRBJ2-7, the complete variable domain is EPEVTQTPSHQVTQMGQEVILRCVPISNHLYFYWYRQILGQKVEFLVSFYNNEISEKSEIFDDQFSVERPDGSNFTLKIRSTKLEDSAMYFCASSGIWTGPYEQYFGPGTRLTVT.